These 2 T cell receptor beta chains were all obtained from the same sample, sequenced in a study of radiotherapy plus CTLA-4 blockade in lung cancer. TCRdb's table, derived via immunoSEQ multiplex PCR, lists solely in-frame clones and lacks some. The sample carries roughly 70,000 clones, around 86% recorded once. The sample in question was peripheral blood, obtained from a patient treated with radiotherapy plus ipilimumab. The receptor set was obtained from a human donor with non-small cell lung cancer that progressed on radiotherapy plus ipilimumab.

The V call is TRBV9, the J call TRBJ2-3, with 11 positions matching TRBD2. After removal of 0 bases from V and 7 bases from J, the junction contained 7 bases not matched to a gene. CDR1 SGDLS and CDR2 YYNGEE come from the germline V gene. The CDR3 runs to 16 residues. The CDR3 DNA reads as TGTGCCAGCAGCGTAGGAGCGGTAGCGGGAGGGTATACGCAGTATTTT. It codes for CASSVGAVAGGYTQYF. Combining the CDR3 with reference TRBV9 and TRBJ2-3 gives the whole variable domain DSGVTQTPKHLITATGQRVTLRCSPRSGDLSVYWYQQSLDQGLQFLIQYYNGEERAKGNILERFSAQQFPDLHSELNLSSLELGDSALYFCASSVGAVAGGYTQYFGPGTRLTVL.

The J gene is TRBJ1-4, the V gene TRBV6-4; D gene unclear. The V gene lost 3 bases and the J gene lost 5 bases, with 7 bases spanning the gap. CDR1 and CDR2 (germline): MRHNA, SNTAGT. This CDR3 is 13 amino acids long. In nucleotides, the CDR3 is TGTGCCAGCAGTGAGACGCCGAATGAAAAACTGTTTTTT. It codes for CASSETPNEKLFF.